The clone carrying this T cell receptor (beta chain) appeared many times. A junction boundary mismatches the germline segment, possibly from a read error. The germline CDR1 and CDR2 sequences are SNHLY and FYNNEI. The CDR3 covers 14 residues. These data come from a study of T cells in Graves' hyperthyroidism and ophthalmopathy. What was amplified from RNA transcripts were TCR beta CDR3 regions. The TCR CDR3 was amplified in a first-round RT-PCR using the HTBI primer set. TCRdb reanalysed the multiplex PCR reads using MiXCR and keeps one entry per CDR3 protein. This table holds roughly 170,000 distinct CDR3 sequences, about 9.4% found once. With a duration under 2 months, the hyperthyroidism was newly diagnosed in patients aged 18 to 65. Diagnosing involved the use of clinical symptoms, serum thyroxine and TRAb, thyroid ultrasound and orbital computed tomography. Progressors' blood was drawn at hyperthyroidism diagnosis, before ophthalmopathy symptoms.

The TCR sequence derives from a woman under 30 with Graves' hyperthyroidism that later progressed to Graves' ophthalmopathy. The chain links TRBV2 to TRBJ1-5, with D possibly being TRBD1 (6 bases). The sequencing sample was made of blood. CDR3 coding DNA: TGTGCCAGCAGTGAGGGACAAAGCAATCGGCCCCAGCATTTT. Translating gives CASSEGQSNRPQHF.